The 3 T cell receptor beta chains in this list originate from one sample, sequenced in a study of control samples from healthy donors and cancer patients (TCRdb year 2020). Library construction relied on the immunoSEQ multiplex PCR assay. The source is immuneACCESS, and TCRdb retained only in-frame sequences with V and J called. Part of the clones is not carried over; for the studies checked, unresolved V genes explain less than half of this, and the remainder is unexplained. The sample table contains some 160,000 clones; only one count was recorded for 92% of them. Approximately 0.7% of the sample comes from the top ten. Sequences were obtained from blood. These receptors were taken from a woman in her thirties in good health.

The chain has TRBV11-2 and TRBJ2-7; D not resolved. Germline assignment: CDR1 SGHAT and CDR2 FQNNGV. V lost 0 bases and J lost 0, with 15 bases in between. The CDR3 totals 17 residues. The CDR3, as DNA: TGTGCCAGCAGCTTAGATGGTTTGCTTCCCCGCTCCTACGAGCAGTACTTC. The encoded protein is CASSLDGLLPRSYEQYF.

The chain combines TRBV5-1 with TRBJ2-6, with 9 bases matching TRBD1. Germline assignment: CDR1 SGHRS and CDR2 YFSETQ. This CDR3 is built from 16 residues. V lost 1 base to trimming and J lost 2 bases; unmatched junction nucleotides: 1. CDR3 loop: CASSLTGGAGANVLTF. CDR3 DNA: TGCGCCAGCAGCTTGACAGGGGGCGCTGGGGCCAACGTCCTGACTTTC.

The chain couples TRBV5-1 to TRBJ2-3; TRBD1 matches 9 bases. CDR1 is SGHRS and CDR2 is YFSETQ in the germline V gene. Trimming removed 4 bases from V and 4 bases from J; junction bases left unmatched: 4. The CDR3 sequence is 14 residues long. Here the CDR3 reads CASSGTGSPDTQYF. The CDR3 coding sequence is TGCGCCAGCAGCGGGACAGGGAGCCCAGATACGCAGTATTTT.